These 8 T cell receptor beta chains originate from one sample sequenced in a study of low-dose radiotherapy and immunotherapy resistance in tumors. The time point was: after trial treatment. Specified treatment: LDRT plus nivolumab, ipilimumab, low-dose cyclophosphamide and aspirin (RACIN trial). cDNA synthesis used a TRAV/TRBV-specific primer set for both chains. The PCR that amplified TCRs ran for around 20 cycles, relying on a constant-region primer and a V-primer adapter. MiXCR was run by TCRdb on the reads, yielding one entry per CDR3 protein. The sample yields some 94,000 distinct CDR3 sequences, around 20% seen once. The material sequenced was PBMCs, taken after low-dose radiotherapy plus immunotherapy. Receptors originate from a female donor with ovarian cancer.

This clonotype was observed many times. The chain couples TRBV10-3 to TRBJ2-1; 10 nucleotides match TRBD2. Germline CDR1 ENHRY, CDR2 SYGVKD. Trimming took 4 bases from V and 6 from J; bases not matched to a gene: 6. CDR3 length: 15 residues. The CDR3 loop reads CAISVGLADLNEQFF. The DNA for the CDR3 is TGTGCCATCAGTGTTGGACTAGCGGACCTCAATGAGCAGTTCTTC.

This clonotype was seen repeatedly, ten times or more. This chain uses TRBV4-3 with TRBJ1-4; TRBD1 agrees at 8 bases. V lost 3 bases and J lost 7; bases outside the gene matches: 7. The CDR3 length is 15 residues. Germline-derived CDR1 and CDR2 are LGHNA and YSLEER. The CDR3 sequence is CASSQERTGSEKLFF. The DNA for the CDR3 is TGCGCCAGCAGCCAGGAGCGGACAGGGAGTGAAAAACTGTTTTTT.

The J gene is TRBJ1-5, the V gene TRBV28; D not resolved. The V gene's germline CDR1 is MDHEN and CDR2 SYDVKM. CDR3 length: 12 residues. V was clipped by 6 bases and J by 5 bases, with 8 bases between them. This CDR3 is CASRTFYQPQHF. The DNA for the CDR3 is TGTGCCAGCAGAACCTTCTATCAGCCCCAGCATTTT.

This clonotype was seen many times. The genes are TRBV7-9 and TRBJ2-7; 9 nucleotides align to TRBD1. The CDR3 spans 15 residues. Trimming cost V 5 bases and J 2 bases; bases outside gene matches: 7. CDR1 and CDR2 from the germline V gene are SEHNR and FQNEAQ (reference sequence). The CDR3 loop is CASSLSRTGAYEQYF. In DNA, the CDR3 is TGTGCCAGCAGCCTTAGCCGGACAGGGGCCTACGAGCAGTACTTC.

This chain links TRBV4-2 with TRBJ2-3, with a weak D call TRBD2 (5 bases). Trimming cost V 0 bases and J 2 bases, with 12 bases left between them. CDR1 is LGHNA, CDR2 YNFKEQ, per germline. This CDR3 spans 16 amino acids. The chain's CDR3 is CASSQDPREFTDTQYF. The CDR3 bases are TGTGCCAGCAGCCAAGATCCGAGGGAATTCACAGATACGCAGTATTTT.

In its sample, this clonotype was seen many times. The rearrangement uses TRBV5-6 and TRBJ1-2; D not certain. The CDR3 has 13 amino acids. The germline V gene encodes CDR1 SGHDT and CDR2 YYEEEE. Deletions cut 6 bases from V and 7 bases from J, with 16 bases between. In DNA form, the CDR3 reads TGTGCCAGCACCCCGAATTTTTCACGTGGCTACACCTTC. This encodes CASTPNFSRGYTF.

This clonotype showed up many times. This chain links TRBV3-1 with TRBJ1-5; 7 bases match TRBD1. The CDR3 loop spans 15 amino acids. After removal of 4 bases from V and 4 bases from J, the junction contained 7 bases not matched to a gene. The germline V gene encodes CDR1 LGHDT and CDR2 YNNKEL (reference sequence). For the CDR3, the DNA is TGTGCCAGCAGCCGACGGACAGGCCCAAATCAGCCCCAGCATTTT. Encoded protein: CASSRRTGPNQPQHF.

This clonotype was seen ten or more times. The chain joins TRBV2 to TRBJ2-1; D not certain. V was clipped by 4 bases and J by 4 bases, with 8 bases between them. The V gene's germline CDR1 is SNHLY and CDR2 FYNNEI. The CDR3 loop spans 13 amino acids. CDR3 in amino acids: CASSGLGYNEQFF. CDR3 nucleotide sequence: TGTGCCAGCAGTGGCCTGGGGTACAATGAGCAGTTCTTC.